Included here is one T cell receptor (beta chain) sequence, with context. The antigen remains unidentified. The data stem from a study of T cell responses to AZD1222 COVID-19 vaccine. Whole-study results and caveats: Sampled repertoires all dated from after the peak T cell response.

With 1 base clipped from V and 7 bases from J, the junction kept 8 bases outside the gene matches. The V gene's germline CDR1 is SGHDN and CDR2 FVKESK. The CDR3 contains 16 residues. Profiling relied on immunoSEQ multiplex PCR, and the TCRdb table lists in-frame clones only, not all of them. The data contain 120,000 to 150,000 clones, 93% of them singletons. The chain carries TRBV14 and TRBJ2-1, with 9 bases identical to TRBD1. Material: peripheral blood, obtained on day 0 of AZD1222 vaccination. This TCR came from an adult in good health. CDR3 amino acids: CASSQGRDRARNEQFF. CDR3 DNA sequence: TGTGCCAGCAGCCAAGGGAGGGACAGGGCGAGGAATGAGCAGTTCTTC.